This T cell receptor (beta chain) comes out of a study of blood T cell repertoires in COVID-19. Study in general: The United States, Italy and Spain supplied acute and convalescent COVID-19 samples. Sample material is recorded as cDNA or gDNA derived from T cells, B-cell-depleted T cells, or PBMCs.

Original analysis: Estimation of nucleated cell counts was performed using reference gene primer amplification. Some clones are missing from TCRdb's copy, which holds only in-frame ones; the method was immunoSEQ multiplex PCR. V, J and clone size derive from that table, while D and trimming were established from the DNA sequence. The sample contains 95,000 or so clones, around 87% of which appear only once. The CDR3 runs 16 residues. J gave up 3 bases and V 1 base, and 4 bases lay outside the gene matches. Per the germline V gene, CDR1 is LNHDA and CDR2 is SQIVND (reference sequence). This receptor was taken from a human donor in a cohort sampled during active COVID-19. The rearrangement uses TRBV19 and TRBJ2-3, with 10 bases lining up with TRBD2. Sequenced sample: peripheral blood. The CDR3 is CASSIVLAGGTDTQYF. The CDR3 nucleotides are TGTGCCAGTAGTATAGTCTTAGCGGGGGGAACAGATACGCAGTATTTT.